Below are 27 T cell receptor beta chains sequenced from a single sample in a study of molecular identifiers for immune sequencing clone quantification. TCRdb re-called the PCR reads with MiXCR, one entry per CDR3 protein. The table includes some 590,000 distinct CDR3 sequences, roughly 23% detected once. The sequenced sample consisted of naive CD8+ T cells from blood, with Jurkat cell RNA spiked in. The subset was: FACS-sorted CD8+CD4-CCR7+CD45RA+ naive T cells. These receptors were collected from a human donor in good health. Some libraries in this study had Jurkat cell RNA spiked in.

To note about this clonotype: Given a much more abundant clone one base away, this may be a read error. V and J are TRBV7-8 and TRBJ2-5; 13 nucleotides agree with TRBD2. Germline CDR1 is SGHVS and CDR2 is FQNEAQ. The CDR3 consists of 16 residues. V shed 7 bases and J 2 bases; nucleotides not matched to a gene: 7. This CDR3 is CASNSRLAGGQETQYF. The DNA for the CDR3 is TGTGCCAGCAACTCCAGACTAGCGGGGGGACAAGAGACCCAGTACTTC.

The table lists this clonotype with a few counts. The chain employs TRBV9 and TRBJ2-3, with 11 bases identical to TRBD2. V lost 0 bases and J lost 0; bases outside the gene matches: 6. In germline, CDR1 is SGDLS, CDR2 YYNGEE. The CDR3 sequence is 18 residues long. The CDR3 loop is CASSVALGLADSTDTQYF. In DNA form, the CDR3 reads TGTGCCAGCAGCGTAGCTCTGGGACTAGCGGATAGCACAGATACGCAGTATTTT.

This clonotype was recorded a few times. The V call is TRBV28, the J call TRBJ1-2; D ambiguous. Trimming stripped 3 bases from V and 7 bases from J, with 9 bases between. The CDR3 is 12 amino acids. CDR1 is MDHEN, CDR2 SYDVKM, per germline. In DNA form, the CDR3 reads TGTGCCAGCAGTTTGCCGGTCCTTGGCTACACCTTC. It specifies CASSLPVLGYTF.

About this clonotype: Just one base apart from a much larger clone, this may be a read error. The genes are TRBV20-1 and TRBJ1-1; weak D call: TRBD1 (5 bases). This CDR3 has 13 amino acids. Germline loops: CDR1 DFQATT, CDR2 SNEGSKA (reference sequence). V gave up 2 bases and J gave up 4 bases, with 11 bases separating them. CDR3 amino acids: CSARQGDGTEAFF. Here the CDR3 DNA reads TGCAGTGCTAGACAAGGGGATGGCACTGAAGCTTTCTTT.

To note about this clonotype: This sequence may be a read error, since a much larger clone differs from it by one base. The chain recombines TRBV20-1 with TRBJ1-1; D is unclear. This CDR3 is built from 12 residues. Trimming left V 4 bases short and J 1 base short, with 7 bases between. CDR1 is DFQATT, CDR2 SNEGSKA, per germline (reference sequence). CDR3: CSATAGNTEAFF. The CDR3 DNA follows: TGCAGTGCTACGGCGGGGAACACTGAAGCTTTCTTT.

In this sample, this clonotype turned up a few times. The CDR3 ends on some other residue instead of the conserved phenylalanine or tryptophan, so this is likely a read error. The chain links TRBV7-9 to TRBJ2-3; D not certain. Germline V CDR1 and CDR2: SEHNR, FQNEAQ (reference sequence). V lost 1 base, J lost 10 bases, and 9 bases lay in between. The CDR3 loop spans 12 amino acids. CDR3 residues: CASSLDGYSQYL. The DNA of the CDR3 is TGTGCCAGCAGCTTAGATGGCTATTCGCAGTATCTT.

This clonotype was observed many times. The rearrangement links TRBV7-9 to TRBJ1-1; tentative D call: TRBD1 (6 bases). Trimming stripped 5 bases from V and 0 bases from J, with 13 bases between. The CDR3 has 15 residues. In germline, CDR1 is SEHNR, CDR2 FQNEAQ (reference sequence). CDR3 in amino acids: CASSLPTGLNTEAFF. The CDR3, as DNA: TGTGCCAGCAGCCTCCCCACAGGGCTGAACACTGAAGCTTTCTTT. Full variable domain (rest looked up from reference TRBV7-9 and TRBJ1-1): DTGVSQNPRHKITKRGQNVTFRCDPISEHNRLYWYRQTLGQGPEFLTYFQNEAQLEKSRLLSDRFSAERPKGSFSTLEIQRTEQGDSAMYLCASSLPTGLNTEAFFGQGTRLTVV.

This clonotype was recorded a few times. The chain carries TRBV27 and TRBJ1-1, with 9 bases lining up with TRBD1. The CDR3 sequence is 15 residues long. V was clipped by 5 bases and J by 5 bases; unmatched bases: 9. Germline V CDR1 and CDR2: MNHEY, SMNVEV (reference sequence). CDR3 region: CASSTQGAFWTEAFF. The DNA for the CDR3 is TGTGCCAGCAGTACACAGGGGGCGTTTTGGACTGAAGCTTTCTTT.

This clonotype was counted many times. The genes are TRBV5-1 and TRBJ2-3, with 13 bases matching TRBD2. In germline, CDR1 is SGHRS, CDR2 YFSETQ. The CDR3 has 15 residues. The junction had 3 bases not matched to a gene; V was cut back by 4 bases and J by 4 bases. The CDR3 DNA reads TGCGCCAGCAGCAGCGGGACTAGCGGGGCAGATACGCAGTATTTT. This translates into CASSSGTSGADTQYF.

This clonotype was counted ten times or more. This chain uses TRBV6-5 with TRBJ1-1; 7 nucleotides line up with TRBD1. The CDR3 has 15 amino acids. The V gene's germline CDR1 is MNHEY and CDR2 SVGAGI. The J segment lost 4 bases and the V segment lost 5 bases, leaving 10 bases of the junction unmatched. CDR3 loop: CASSSITGVGTEAFF. CDR3 nucleotide sequence: TGTGCCAGCAGTAGCATCACAGGGGTCGGCACTGAAGCTTTCTTT.

In regard to this clonotype: A much larger clone lies a single base off, so this may be a read error. The chain has TRBV4-1 and TRBJ1-5; 10 positions agree with TRBD1. The germline gives CDR1 MGHRA, CDR2 YSYEKL. The CDR3 spans 17 residues. V was pared by 3 bases and J by 5 bases, with 10 bases of the junction left unmatched. The DNA for the CDR3 is TGCGCCAGCAGCCAGGTCCCCGGGACAGGGGTTTATCAGCCCCAGCATTTT. Protein: CASSQVPGTGVYQPQHF.

A remark on this clonotype: Compared with germline, one end of the junction differs, possibly owing to a read error. The genes are TRBV7-9 and TRBJ2-7; D remains ambiguous. There are 12 residues in the CDR3. Germline V gene sequence: CDR1 SEHNR, CDR2 FQNEAQ (reference sequence). CDR3 DNA sequence: TGTACCAGCAGCTCCAACTCCTGCGAGCAGTACTTC. This sequence encodes CTSSSNSCEQYF.

The CDR3 region is CASSLLQGSLSLHF. The CDR3 bases are TGTGCCAGCAGTTTACTACAGGGGTCTCTTTCCCTCCACTTT. The chain has TRBV27 and TRBJ1-6; 7 bases are shared with TRBD1. The CDR3 length is 14 residues. Looked up from germline, CDR1 is MNHEY and CDR2 is SMNVEV (reference sequence). V was clipped by 2 bases and J by 14 bases; unmatched bases: 9.

On this clonotype itself: A much larger clone is a single base away; this may be a read error. The chain couples TRBV19 to TRBJ2-3; D may be TRBD2 (5 bases). Germline V gene sequence: CDR1 LNHDA, CDR2 SQIVND (reference sequence). V shed 7 bases and J shed 4 bases, with 15 bases lying between them. The CDR3 is 14 amino acids. Here the CDR3 DNA reads TGTGCCAGTAATGGGGTGGCGGGCGCAGATACGCAGTATTTT. It yields the protein CASNGVAGADTQYF. Drawing the rest from reference TRBV19 and TRBJ2-3, the complete variable domain is DGGITQSPKYLFRKEGQNVTLSCEQNLNHDAMYWYRQDPGQGLRLIYYSQIVNDFQKGDIAEGYSVSREKKESFPLTVTSAQKNPTAFYLCASNGVAGADTQYFGPGTRLTVL.

This clonotype has a handful of counts. This chain joins TRBV19 and TRBJ2-2, with TRBD2 matching 10 bases. Germline V gene lookup returns CDR1 LNHDA and CDR2 SQIVND (reference sequence). V shed 7 bases and J 5 bases; nucleotides not matched to a gene: 4. The CDR3 is made up of 14 amino acids. The CDR3 spells CASTSGRVTGELFF. DNA of the CDR3: TGTGCCAGTACCAGCGGGAGGGTTACCGGGGAGCTGTTTTTT. The entire variable domain, with the rest obtained from reference TRBV19 and TRBJ2-2, is as follows: DGGITQSPKYLFRKEGQNVTLSCEQNLNHDAMYWYRQDPGQGLRLIYYSQIVNDFQKGDIAEGYSVSREKKESFPLTVTSAQKNPTAFYLCASTSGRVTGELFFGEGSRLTVL.

In its sample, this clonotype was seen many times. J is TRBJ1-4 and V is TRBV27, with a possible D match to TRBD1 (5 bases). The CDR3 runs 14 residues. Trimming pared 2 bases from V and 6 bases from J, leaving 10 bases between. The germline CDR1 and CDR2 sequences are MNHEY and SMNVEV (reference sequence). The DNA of the CDR3 is TGTGCCAGCAGTTTACAGGGCGCCGATGAAAAACTGTTTTTT. Translating gives CASSLQGADEKLFF.

The rearrangement joins TRBV27 to TRBJ2-4; TRBD1 aligns across 7 bases. The J segment lost 0 bases and the V segment lost 5 bases, leaving 7 bases of the junction unmatched. The V gene's germline CDR1 is MNHEY and CDR2 SMNVEV (reference sequence). The CDR3 has 16 residues. DNA of the CDR3: TGTGCCAGCAGTCCCCACAGGGGAGTAGCCAAAAACATTCAGTACTTC. Protein sequence: CASSPHRGVAKNIQYF.

This clonotype was counted between two and nine times. The chain combines TRBV12-5 with TRBJ2-2; tentatively, D is TRBD1 (6 bases). V lost 2 bases, J lost 4 bases, and 14 bases lay in between. This CDR3 comprises 16 residues. Germline CDR1 LGHNT, CDR2 FRNRAP. DNA for the CDR3: TGTGCTAGTGGTTTGACCGGAGGACAGACCACCGGGGAGCTGTTTTTT. Protein: CASGLTGGQTTGELFF.

This clonotype was detected only a few times. The chain links TRBV19 to TRBJ2-7; a weak D match, TRBD1 (6 bases). Germline V gives CDR1 LNHDA, CDR2 SQIVND (reference sequence). V shed 5 bases and J shed 6 bases, with 14 bases lying between them. The CDR3 is made up of 13 amino acids. The CDR3: CASSPGESSEQYF. Written as DNA, the CDR3 is TGTGCCAGTAGTCCAGGGGAGAGTAGCGAGCAGTACTTC.

The chain has TRBV24-1 and TRBJ2-5; no clear D gene. CDR1 KGHDR and CDR2 SFDVKD come from the germline V gene. This CDR3 is 11 amino acids long. Trimming cost V 1 base and J 5 bases, with 1 base left between them. CDR3 sequence: CATSDFETQYF. CDR3 DNA sequence: TGTGCCACCAGTGATTTTGAGACCCAGTACTTC.

This clonotype was found a few times. V and J are TRBV6-5 and TRBJ1-2; the D is unclear. From germline, CDR1 is MNHEY and CDR2 SVGAGI. This CDR3 has 13 residues. V lost 0 bases and J 8 bases, leaving 10 bases between the germline ends. CDR3 coding DNA: TGTGCCAGCAGTTACTCGGTCCAGCGAGGCTACACCTTC. Residues: CASSYSVQRGYTF.

On this clonotype: This CDR3 fails to terminate in the conserved phenylalanine or tryptophan, so it likely reflects a read error. This chain uses TRBV9 with TRBJ2-6; perhaps TRBD2 as D (6 bases). From germline, CDR1 is SGDLS and CDR2 YYNGEE. V lost 3 bases and J lost 2, with 18 bases in between. The CDR3 length is 18 residues. The CDR3, as DNA: TGTGCCAGCAGCGGGCGAACGGGAGTGTACCCTGGGGCCAACGTCCTGACTTAC. Amino acid sequence: CASSGRTGVYPGANVLTY.

The table lists this clonotype with a few counts. The V gene is TRBV9, the J gene TRBJ1-1; D perhaps matches TRBD1 (6 bases). The CDR3 contains 15 residues. Trimming pared 3 bases from V and 7 bases from J, leaving 19 bases between. Germline V CDR1 and CDR2: SGDLS, YYNGEE. The CDR3 DNA is TGTGCCAGCAGCGCCCAAGATGGACAGTTTGGTGAAGCTTTCTTT. Translated: CASSAQDGQFGEAFF.

This clonotype was seen only a few times. This chain joins TRBV27 and TRBJ2-5; 7 nucleotides line up with TRBD1. Losses at the gene ends were 5 bases for V and 3 bases for J; bases not matched to a gene: 9. Germline V gives CDR1 MNHEY, CDR2 SMNVEV (reference sequence). The CDR3 covers 15 residues. CDR3 coding DNA: TGTGCCAGCAGTATCTCGGGACAGCCAAAAGAGACCCAGTACTTC. Residues: CASSISGQPKETQYF.

The chain combines TRBV5-4 with TRBJ2-7; D assignment may be TRBD1 or TRBD2 (5 bases each). From germline, CDR1 is SGHNT and CDR2 YYREEE (reference sequence). This CDR3 is 14 amino acids long. V lost 3 bases, J lost 0 bases, and 10 bases lay in between. As DNA, the CDR3 is TGTGCCAGCAGCTGGGACCCCGGCTCCTACGAGCAGTACTTC. Amino acids: CASSWDPGSYEQYF.

This clonotype has a handful of counts. V usage is TRBV19 and J usage is TRBJ1-2, with 10 bases fitting TRBD1. V gave up 6 bases and J gave up 3 bases; unmatched junction bases: 4. This CDR3 contains 14 residues. The germline V gene encodes CDR1 LNHDA and CDR2 SQIVND (reference sequence). CDR3 protein: CASRTGGIDYGYTF. The CDR3 DNA reads TGTGCCAGTAGGACAGGGGGCATCGACTATGGCTACACCTTC.

This clonotype was picked up a small number of times. The chain combines TRBV20-1 with TRBJ2-3; TRBD1 matches at 12 bases. Per germline, CDR1 DFQATT and CDR2 SNEGSKA (reference sequence). The junction had 13 bases not matched to a gene; V was cut back by 5 bases and J by 4 bases. The CDR3 extends over 17 amino acids. DNA for the CDR3: TGCAGTGCTCCCGGGACAGGGGGCGAGGCGTGGGCAGATACGCAGTATTTT. Protein: CSAPGTGGEAWADTQYF.